This T cell receptor (beta chain) emerged from a study of blood T cell repertoires in COVID-19. J gave up 5 bases and V 8 bases, and 9 bases lay outside the gene matches. The CDR3 extends over 14 amino acids. In germline, CDR1 is MDHEN, CDR2 SYDVKM. The protocol was immunoSEQ multiplex PCR, while the TCRdb copy is restricted to in-frame clones and leaves out a portion. Found here are approximately 140,000 clones, 84% of them singletons; the top ten hold about 2%. The clonotype comes from an older man with acute or convalescent COVID-19. The V call is TRBV28, the J call TRBJ2-7; 10 nucleotides agree with TRBD1. The sequenced sample was peripheral blood. The CDR3 nucleotides read TGTGCCAGCGGCGGGGACAGGGGAAGGAACGAGCAGTACTTC. It encodes CASGGDRGRNEQYF.